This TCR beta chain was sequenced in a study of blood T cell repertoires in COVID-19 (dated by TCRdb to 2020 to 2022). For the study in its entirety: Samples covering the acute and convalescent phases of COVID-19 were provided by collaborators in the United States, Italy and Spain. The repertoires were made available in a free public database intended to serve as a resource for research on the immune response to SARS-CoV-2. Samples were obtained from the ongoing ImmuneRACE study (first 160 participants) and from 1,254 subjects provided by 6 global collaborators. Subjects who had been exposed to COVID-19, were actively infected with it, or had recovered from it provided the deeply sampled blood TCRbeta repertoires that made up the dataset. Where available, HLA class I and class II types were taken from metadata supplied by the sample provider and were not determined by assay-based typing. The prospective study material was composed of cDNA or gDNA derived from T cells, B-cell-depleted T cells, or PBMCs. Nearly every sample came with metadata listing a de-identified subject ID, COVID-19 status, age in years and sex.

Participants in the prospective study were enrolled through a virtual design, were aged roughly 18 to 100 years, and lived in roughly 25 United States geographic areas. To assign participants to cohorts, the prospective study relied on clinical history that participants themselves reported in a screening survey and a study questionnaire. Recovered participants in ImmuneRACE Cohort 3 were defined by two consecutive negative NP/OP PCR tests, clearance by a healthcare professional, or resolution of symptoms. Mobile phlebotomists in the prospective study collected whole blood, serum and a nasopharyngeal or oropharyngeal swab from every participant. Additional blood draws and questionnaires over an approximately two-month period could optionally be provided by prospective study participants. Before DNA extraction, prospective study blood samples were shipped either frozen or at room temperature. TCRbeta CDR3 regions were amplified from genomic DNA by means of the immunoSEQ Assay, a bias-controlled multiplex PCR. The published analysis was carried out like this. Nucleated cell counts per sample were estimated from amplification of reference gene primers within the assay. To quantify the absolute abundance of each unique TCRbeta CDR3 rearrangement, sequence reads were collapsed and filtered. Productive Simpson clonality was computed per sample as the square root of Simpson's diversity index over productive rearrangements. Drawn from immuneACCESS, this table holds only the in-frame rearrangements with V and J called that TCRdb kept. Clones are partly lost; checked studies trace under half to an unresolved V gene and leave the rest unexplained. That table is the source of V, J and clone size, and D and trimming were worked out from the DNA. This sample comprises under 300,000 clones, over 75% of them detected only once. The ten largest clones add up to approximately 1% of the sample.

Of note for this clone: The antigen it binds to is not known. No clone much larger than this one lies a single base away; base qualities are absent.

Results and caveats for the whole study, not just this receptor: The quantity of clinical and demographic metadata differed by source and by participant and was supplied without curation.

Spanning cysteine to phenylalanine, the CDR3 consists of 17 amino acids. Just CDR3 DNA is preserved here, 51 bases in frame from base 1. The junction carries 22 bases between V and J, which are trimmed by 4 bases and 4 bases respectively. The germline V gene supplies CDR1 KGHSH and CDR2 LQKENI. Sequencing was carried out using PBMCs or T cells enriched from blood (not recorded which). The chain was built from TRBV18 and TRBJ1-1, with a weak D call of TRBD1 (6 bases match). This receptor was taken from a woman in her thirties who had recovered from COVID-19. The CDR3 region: CASSQNLLQGSSTEAFF. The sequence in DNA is TGTGCCAGCTCACAAAACTTATTACAGGGAAGTAGCACTGAAGCTTTCTTT.